Listed here are 15 T cell receptor beta chains from one sample, sequenced in a study of T-cell memory formation after mild COVID-19. Each CDR3 protein gets one entry after TCRdb re-called the 5' RACE reads with MiXCR. The sample lists under 300,000 distinct CDR3 sequences, around 17% occurring once. Sequencing input: PBMCs or a T cell subset sorted from them (not recorded which). These receptors were obtained from a man aged 18 to 30 who had mild COVID-19 (a few samples of this study predate the infection). Cell type and time point are not known.

The rearrangement joins TRBV7-2 to TRBJ1-5, with TRBD1 matching 10 bases. Germline V gene data show CDR1 as SGHTA and CDR2 as FQGNSA. This CDR3 is built from 16 residues. J lost 4 bases, V lost 3 bases, and 6 bases had no gene match. The CDR3 sequence is CASSFTGTGENQPQHF. The CDR3 coding sequence is TGTGCCAGCAGCTTCACCGGGACAGGGGAAAATCAGCCCCAGCATTTT.

This clonotype was picked up a small number of times. The CDR3 sequence: CAWSVSRIAKNIQYF. The DNA of the CDR3 is TGTGCCTGGAGTGTGAGTCGAATAGCCAAAAACATTCAGTACTTC. The chain recombines TRBV30 with TRBJ2-4; unclear D gene. Germline-derived CDR1 and CDR2 are GTSNPN and SVGIG (reference sequence). The V gene lost 0 bases and the J gene lost 0 bases, with 9 bases spanning the gap. The CDR3 spans 15 residues.

This clonotype was found a few times. The V gene is TRBV11-3, the J gene TRBJ2-3; D gene ambiguous. V was trimmed by 4 bases and J by 6 bases, leaving 17 bases between them. Germline-derived CDR1 and CDR2 are SGHNT and YENEEA. The CDR3 has 15 amino acids. Here the CDR3 DNA reads TGTGCCAGCAGCTCACGAGGCGGACGTTGGGATACGCAGTATTTT. It translates to CASSSRGGRWDTQYF.

This clonotype was counted many times. The chain links TRBV7-2 to TRBJ1-1; no reliable D call. CDR3 length: 13 amino acids. V lost 5 bases and J lost 4, with 11 bases in between. Germline V lookup: CDR1 SGHTA, CDR2 FQGNSA. In DNA, the CDR3 is TGTGCCAGCAGCAGCAGCGGTCTCACTGAAGCTTTCTTT. Translated: CASSSSGLTEAFF. The whole variable domain, remainder taken from reference TRBV7-2 and TRBJ1-1, is GAGVSQSPSNKVTEKGKDVELRCDPISGHTALYWYRQSLGQGLEFLIYFQGNSAPDKSGLPSDRFSAERTGGSVSTLTIQRTQQEDSAVYLCASSSSGLTEAFFGQGTRLTVV.

This clonotype was counted a few times. V gene TRBV5-1 combines with J gene TRBJ2-7; D is possibly TRBD1 or TRBD2 (5 bases each). The CDR3 is 13 amino acids. The V end was cut by 5 bases, the J end by 1 base, with 10 bases between. Germline V gives CDR1 SGHRS, CDR2 YFSETQ. The CDR3 DNA sequence: TGCGCCAGCAGGGGGGACGGATCCTACGAGCAGTACTTC. Translation gives CASRGDGSYEQYF.

This clonotype has more than one count but fewer than ten. The rearrangement links TRBV18 to TRBJ2-3, with D perhaps matching TRBD1 or TRBD2 (5 bases each). V lost 2 bases, J lost 4 bases, and 10 bases lay in between. CDR1 is KGHSH and CDR2 is LQKENI in the germline V gene. CDR3 size: 14 residues. The CDR3 loop is CASSPEGSADTQYF. The CDR3 coding sequence is TGTGCCAGCTCACCAGAGGGGTCCGCAGATACGCAGTATTTT.

V is TRBV5-1 and J is TRBJ2-5; D is unclear. CDR1 is SGHRS, CDR2 YFSETQ, per germline. This CDR3 spans 13 amino acids. V was cut by 2 bases and J by 3 bases, with 8 bases left in between. The CDR3: CASSFMVEETQYF. The CDR3 region has the DNA TGCGCCAGCAGCTTTATGGTCGAAGAGACCCAGTACTTC.

This sequence joins TRBV5-1 and TRBJ2-3; 9 bases fit TRBD2. The junction had 4 bases not matched to a gene; V was cut back by 7 bases and J by 1 base. The CDR3 is made up of 14 amino acids. Looked up from germline, CDR1 is SGHRS and CDR2 is YFSETQ. CDR3 DNA: TGCGCCAGCTCCTGGACTAGCGGCACAGATACGCAGTATTTT. Translated, it gives CASSWTSGTDTQYF.

This clonotype has more than one count but fewer than ten. This sequence joins TRBV7-9 and TRBJ2-5, with D possibly TRBD2 on 5 matching bases. The V end was cut by 3 bases, the J end by 5 bases, with 19 bases between. Germline lookup yields CDR1 SEHNR and CDR2 FQNEAQ (reference sequence). The CDR3 sequence is 16 residues long. The CDR3 protein is CASSFSLFQAGETQYF. Here the CDR3 DNA reads TGTGCCAGCAGCTTTTCCCTATTTCAGGCGGGTGAGACCCAGTACTTC.

The genes are TRBV7-2 and TRBJ1-2; D may be TRBD1 (6 bases). The germline V gene encodes CDR1 SGHTA and CDR2 FQGNSA. CDR3 length: 14 residues. V was trimmed by 1 base and J by 8 bases, leaving 14 bases between them. The CDR3 protein is CASSLGDQGSGYTF. CDR3 bases: TGTGCCAGCAGCTTAGGTGACCAGGGGAGCGGCTACACCTTC.

The chain combines TRBV7-2 with TRBJ1-4; 7 bases line up with TRBD1. The CDR3 has 16 residues. Trimming at V came to 1 base and at J to 8 bases, leaving 10 bases not matched to a gene. The V gene's germline CDR1 is SGHTA and CDR2 FQGNSA. Here the CDR3 reads CASSLVRGGFPEKLFF. The CDR3 nucleotides are TGTGCCAGCAGCTTAGTGAGAGGGGGCTTTCCCGAAAAACTGTTTTTT.

V gene TRBV7-2 combines with J gene TRBJ1-1, with no clear D. The germline V gene encodes CDR1 SGHTA and CDR2 FQGNSA. The CDR3 length is 15 residues. Trimming took off 4 bases at V and 1 base at J, with 13 bases between the two ends. The CDR3 here is CASSWNSNSNTEAFF. The CDR3 coding sequence is TGTGCCAGCAGCTGGAACAGCAACTCGAACACTGAAGCTTTCTTT.

This clonotype has only a few counts. The rearrangement joins TRBV5-4 to TRBJ2-7; 9 bases match TRBD1. Per the germline V gene, CDR1 is SGHNT and CDR2 is YYREEE (reference sequence). Trimming took 4 bases from V and 4 from J; bases not matched to a gene: 12. There are 16 residues in the CDR3. CDR3 in amino acids: CASSPGGDRDVYEQYF. DNA of the CDR3: TGTGCCAGCAGCCCCGGAGGGGACAGGGACGTGTACGAGCAGTACTTC.

V is TRBV7-2 and J is TRBJ1-4, with a tentative D call TRBD1 (6 bases). V gave up 5 bases and J gave up 5 bases, with 12 bases separating them. The CDR3 loop spans 14 amino acids. Germline V lookup: CDR1 SGHTA, CDR2 FQGNSA. This chain's CDR3 is CASSPDRTNEKLFF. The CDR3 DNA reads as TGTGCCAGCAGCCCTGACAGGACGAATGAAAAACTGTTTTTT.

There are many counts of this clonotype. The chain joins TRBV5-6 to TRBJ2-1; maybe TRBD1 (5 bases). Between the trimmed V and J ends, which lost 4 bases and 14 bases, there was a span of 19 bases. Germline V gives CDR1 SGHDT, CDR2 YYEEEE. The length of the CDR3 is 13 residues. The CDR3 DNA reads TGTGCCAGCAGCCCCAGGGTTTACGGCAGCGAGTTCTTC. Amino acid sequence: CASSPRVYGSEFF.